The 21 T cell receptor beta chains reported below all come from one sample, sequenced in a study of beta chain features in type 1 diabetes. The study, taken as a whole, reports: Moderate yet significant TCRB CDR3 shortening was seen in Type 1 diabetes patients in all four CD4+ subsets.

These receptors have no known antigen. cDNA synthesis used the whole RNA isolate, giving expressed TCRB sequences. The protocol was immunoSEQ multiplex PCR, while the TCRdb copy is restricted to in-frame clones and leaves out a portion. The sample lists approximately 150,000 clones, less than 15% seen once, with about 1.3% in the top ten. Material: central memory CD4+ T cells from blood. All receptors come from a young man with type 1 diabetes.

This chain uses TRBV6-1 with TRBJ2-1; 8 bases are a match to TRBD2. Trimming took 7 bases from V and 2 from J; bases not matched to a gene: 7. The CDR3 runs 15 residues. Germline loops: CDR1 MNHNS, CDR2 SASEGT. The CDR3 nucleotides are TGTGCCAGCACCCTAAGCGGGGGCGCCTACAATGAGCAGTTCTTC. Translation gives CASTLSGGAYNEQFF.

The CDR3 bases are TGTGCCAGCAGCCAGTCCGGGACGGGGAATGAAAAACTGTTTTTT. This translates into CASSQSGTGNEKLFF. This sequence joins TRBV4-2 and TRBJ1-4; tentatively, D is TRBD1 (5 bases). The CDR3 has 15 amino acids. CDR1 LGHNA and CDR2 YNFKEQ come from the germline V gene. Trimming took off 3 bases at V and 5 bases at J, with 13 bases between the two ends.

There are many counts of this clone. The chain combines TRBV7-2 with TRBJ1-2; 8 positions match TRBD1. The junction had 6 bases not matched to a gene; V was cut back by 5 bases and J by 4 bases. The CDR3 is 14 residues long. Germline V CDR1 and CDR2: SGHTA, FQGNSA. CDR3 DNA: TGTGCCAGCAGCCAAGGACAGGGTACCTATGGCTACACCTTC. Translating gives CASSQGQGTYGYTF.

The CDR3 DNA is TGTGCCAGCAGACCCCGGGGGGGTCAAGAGACCCAGTACTTC. As protein: CASRPRGGQETQYF. The chain carries TRBV11-2 and TRBJ2-5; 8 nucleotides match TRBD2. Germline CDR1 and CDR2: SGHAT and FQNNGV. The CDR3 has 14 residues. V lost 6 bases and J lost 2; bases outside the gene matches: 5.

The V and J genes are TRBV28 and TRBJ2-4; D is perhaps TRBD2 (7 bases). V lost 7 bases, J lost 7 bases, and 17 bases lay in between. The CDR3 has 14 amino acids. The germline gives CDR1 MDHEN, CDR2 SYDVKM. This CDR3 reads CASTPGGQGNIQYF. The CDR3 DNA reads TGTGCCAGCACCCCGGGGGGACAAGGGAACATTCAGTACTTC.

Points on this clone: This likely traces to a read error, being one base from a far larger clone. The V gene is TRBV29-1, the J gene TRBJ2-5; either TRBD1 or TRBD2 may fit D (5 bases each). Germline assignment: CDR1 SQVTM and CDR2 ANQGSEA. The CDR3 extends over 13 amino acids. Between the trimmed V and J ends, which lost 6 bases and 4 bases, there was a span of 15 bases. The CDR3 loop is CSVMTTGGETQYF. The CDR3 region has the DNA TGCAGCGTGATGACTACTGGGGGAGAGACCCAGTACTTC.

This chain joins TRBV19 and TRBJ2-6; unclear D gene. The CDR3 is 17 amino acids. With 1 base removed from V and 0 bases from J, the gap between germline ends came to 10 bases. Germline V CDR1 and CDR2: LNHDA, SQIVND (reference sequence). CDR3 loop: CASSIAGPHSGANVLTF. For the CDR3, the DNA is TGTGCCAGTAGTATAGCAGGACCGCACTCTGGGGCCAACGTCCTGACTTTC.

The V call is TRBV11-2, the J call TRBJ1-1; perhaps TRBD1 as D (6 bases). This CDR3 has 12 amino acids. Trimming removed 5 bases from V and 5 bases from J, with 9 bases in between. Germline V CDR1 and CDR2: SGHAT, FQNNGV. The CDR3 is CASSPDRTEAFF. Written as DNA, the CDR3 is TGTGCCAGCAGCCCCGACAGGACTGAAGCTTTCTTT. Filled out from reference TRBV11-2 and TRBJ1-1, the complete variable domain reads EAGVAQSPRYKIIEKRQSVAFWCNPISGHATLYWYQQILGQGPKLLIQFQNNGVVDDSQLPKDRFSAERLKGVDSTLKIQPAKLEDSAVYLCASSPDRTEAFFGQGTRLTVV.

The gene calls are TRBV19 and TRBJ2-1, with 11 bases identical to TRBD2. The CDR3 spans 16 residues. CDR1 is LNHDA and CDR2 is SQIVND in the germline V gene (reference sequence). With V trimmed by 2 bases and J by 3 bases, 3 bases remained unmatched. The CDR3 coding sequence is TGTGCCAGTAGTATACTAGCGGGGGGCCGCTACAATGAGCAGTTCTTC. Protein sequence: CASSILAGGRYNEQFF. The variable domain in full, completed from reference TRBV19 and TRBJ2-1, reads DGGITQSPKYLFRKEGQNVTLSCEQNLNHDAMYWYRQDPGQGLRLIYYSQIVNDFQKGDIAEGYSVSREKKESFPLTVTSAQKNPTAFYLCASSILAGGRYNEQFFGPGTRLTVL.

The chain couples TRBV28 to TRBJ2-7; 8 bases match TRBD1. Trimming at V came to 4 bases and at J to 7 bases, leaving 12 bases not matched to a gene. The CDR3 covers 15 residues. CDR1 is MDHEN and CDR2 is SYDVKM in the germline V gene. The CDR3 nucleotides are TGTGCCAGCAGTTCCACCAGGGGGCCGAAGGATGAGCAGTACTTC. Its protein product is CASSSTRGPKDEQYF.

This clone was detected ten times or more. This chain links TRBV18 with TRBJ2-5, with D uncertain. CDR3 length equals 13 residues. V lost 3 bases and J 0 bases, leaving 5 bases between the germline ends. Germline CDR1 is KGHSH and CDR2 is LQKENI. CDR3 DNA sequence: TGTGCCAGCTCACCCGTACACCAAGAGACCCAGTACTTC. It encodes CASSPVHQETQYF.

This clone was counted a few times. This rearrangement joins TRBV7-9 to TRBJ2-5; 11 bases fit TRBD2. Looked up from germline, CDR1 is SEHNR and CDR2 is FQNEAQ (reference sequence). The CDR3 has 15 residues. V lost 5 bases to trimming and J lost 5 bases; unmatched junction nucleotides: 7. CDR3 sequence: CASSRTSGGRETQYF. In DNA, the CDR3 is TGTGCCAGCAGCCGTACTAGCGGGGGTAGGGAGACCCAGTACTTC.

V usage is TRBV6-1 and J usage is TRBJ2-2; D perhaps matches TRBD2 (6 bases). The CDR3 consists of 15 residues. Per the germline V gene, CDR1 is MNHNS and CDR2 is SASEGT. The V and J ends lost 2 bases and 1 base respectively, with 8 bases between them. This CDR3 reads CASSEHGGNTGELFF. The CDR3 coding sequence is TGTGCCAGCAGTGAACACGGGGGGAACACCGGGGAGCTGTTTTTT.

V and J are TRBV5-1 and TRBJ2-7; tentatively, D is TRBD2 (6 bases). Germline V CDR1 and CDR2: SGHRS, YFSETQ. The CDR3 has 18 amino acids. V was clipped by 2 bases and J by 0 bases, with 21 bases between them. The CDR3 DNA sequence: TGCGCCAGCAGCTTAGGGCCTTCGGCGGGGACCGGCTCCTACGAGCAGTACTTC. This codes for CASSLGPSAGTGSYEQYF.

This clone came up a few times. This CDR3 reads CASFLHRDRGFAGELFF. CDR3 DNA: TGTGCCAGCTTCCTACACCGGGACAGGGGGTTCGCCGGGGAGCTGTTTTTT. The chain has TRBV18 and TRBJ2-2; 11 bases are a match to TRBD1. CDR3 length equals 17 residues. Per germline, CDR1 KGHSH and CDR2 LQKENI. After removal of 7 bases from V and 6 bases from J, the junction contained 13 bases not matched to a gene.

The chain carries TRBV30 and TRBJ2-5, with 12 positions matching TRBD2. The CDR3 loop spans 21 amino acids. Germline CDR1 reads GTSNPN; CDR2 reads SVGIG (reference sequence). The V gene end was trimmed by 2 bases and the J gene end by 5 bases; junction bases not matched to a gene: 24. Here the CDR3 DNA reads TGTGCCTGGAGTCCCCCTCCTTCGTGGACTAGCGGGGCCCCCTACGGGGAGACCCAGTACTTC. It yields the protein CAWSPPPSWTSGAPYGETQYF.

This chain links TRBV7-9 with TRBJ2-3, with 9 bases identical to TRBD1. V dropped 1 base and J dropped 4; count of bases not matched to a gene: 6. The CDR3 extends over 16 amino acids. From germline, CDR1 is SEHNR and CDR2 FQNEAQ (reference sequence). For the CDR3, the DNA is TGTGCCAGCAGCTTAGTGAACAGGGGGCGAGCAGATACGCAGTATTTT. Protein: CASSLVNRGRADTQYF. Using reference TRBV7-9 and TRBJ2-3 for the parts outside the CDR3, the full variable domain is DTGVSQNPRHKITKRGQNVTFRCDPISEHNRLYWYRQTLGQGPEFLTYFQNEAQLEKSRLLSDRFSAERPKGSFSTLEIQRTEQGDSAMYLCASSLVNRGRADTQYFGPGTRLTVL.

This clone was counted ten times or more. This chain connects TRBV7-2 to TRBJ1-4; D call uncertain. The CDR3 spans 14 residues. Germline V gives CDR1 SGHTA, CDR2 FQGNSA. V dropped 4 bases and J dropped 9 bases, with 15 bases sitting between them. The CDR3 spells CASSSSESLKKLFF. CDR3 coding DNA: TGTGCCAGCAGCTCGTCGGAGTCGTTGAAAAAACTGTTTTTT.

This clone was counted only a few times. The identical CDR3 is also encoded by other nucleotide sequences in the sample. The J gene is TRBJ1-6, the V gene TRBV29-1, with D perhaps matching TRBD1 (5 bases). Trimming stripped 6 bases from V and 15 bases from J, with 15 bases between. The CDR3 is made up of 11 amino acids. In germline, CDR1 is SQVTM, CDR2 ANQGSEA. The CDR3 protein is CSVEQGLGLHF. The CDR3 coding sequence is TGCAGCGTCGAGCAGGGTCTAGGCCTCCACTTT.

This clone has just a few counts. The V call is TRBV7-9, the J call TRBJ2-5; D ambiguous. The CDR3 loop spans 15 amino acids. Per the germline V gene, CDR1 is SEHNR and CDR2 is FQNEAQ (reference sequence). V was clipped by 2 bases and J by 5 bases, with 15 bases between them. CDR3: CASSLNLPGAETQYF. In DNA, the CDR3 is TGTGCCAGCAGCTTAAATTTGCCCGGTGCGGAGACCCAGTACTTC.

The chain joins TRBV10-3 to TRBJ1-2, with 9 bases aligning to TRBD1. This CDR3 contains 14 residues. V gave up 0 bases and J gave up 7 bases; unmatched junction bases: 3. Germline assignment: CDR1 ENHRY and CDR2 SYGVKD. CDR3 amino acids: CAISESEDRGGYTF. The CDR3 coding sequence is TGTGCCATCAGTGAGTCCGAGGACAGGGGTGGCTACACCTTC.